The rows below give T cell receptor beta chains drawn from one sample of a study of radiation and T cells in renal cell carcinoma. Repertoires were generated with immunoSEQ multiplex PCR, while TCRdb's copy carries only in-frame clones and drops some. The repertoire holds 140,000 to 150,000 clones, with about 85% as singletons. The sequencing here drew on blood, taken from a patient whose treatment included radiotherapy and nephrectomy. These receptors came from a woman aged 70-85 years with renal cell carcinoma. The CDR3 runs from the conserved cysteine through the conserved F or W. The order of the fields is CDR3 DNA, CDR3 protein, J gene, D gene, clone size, V gene. The D gene is left open where the match is weak. Clone size is given for some rows only: seen once, a few or many times, or a class if the clone is expanded.

CDR3 DNA: TGCGCCAGCAGCTTGGTTTCTACGGACACCGGGGAGCTGTTTTTT
CDR3 protein: CASSLVSTDTGELFF
J gene: TRBJ2-2
D gene: .
clone size: .
V gene: TRBV5-1

CDR3 DNA: TGTGCCAGCTCGCTCACAGATTCCTATAATTCACCCCTCCACTTT
CDR3 protein: CASSLTDSYNSPLHF
J gene: TRBJ1-6
D gene: .
clone size: few
V gene: TRBV18

CDR3 DNA: TGTGCCAGCAGCCCTTCTGGGACTTCCATCTCCGAGCAGTACTTC
CDR3 protein: CASSPSGTSISEQYF
J gene: TRBJ2-7
D gene: .
clone size: .
V gene: TRBV7-3

CDR3 DNA: TGTGCCAGTAGTATTACGAGGGGGCGGTTCAATCAGCCCCAGCATTTT
CDR3 protein: CASSITRGRFNQPQHF
J gene: TRBJ1-5
D gene: TRBD1
clone size: .
V gene: TRBV19

CDR3 DNA: TGTGCCAGTACTCAGCGGGGGGGCTATTACAATGAGCAGTTCTTC
CDR3 protein: CASTQRGGYYNEQFF
J gene: TRBJ2-1
D gene: TRBD2
clone size: .
V gene: TRBV19

CDR3 DNA: TGTGCTAGCACCCTCGGCGGGGCGGGAGAGACCCAGTACTTC
CDR3 protein: CASTLGGAGETQYF
J gene: TRBJ2-5
D gene: .
clone size: .
V gene: TRBV7-7

CDR3 DNA: TGTGCCAGCAGAACGACAATTAACTATGGCTACACCTTC
CDR3 protein: CASRTTINYGYTF
J gene: TRBJ1-2
D gene: .
clone size: .
V gene: TRBV27

CDR3 DNA: TGTGCCAGCAGGAAATCCCTCTCTGGAAACACCATATATTTT
CDR3 protein: CASRKSLSGNTIYF
J gene: TRBJ1-3
D gene: .
clone size: once
V gene: TRBV9

CDR3 DNA: TGTGCCAGCAGTTCAGCAGCGGGGGGCTGGGGCACCGGGGAGCTGTTTTTT
CDR3 protein: CASSSAAGGWGTGELFF
J gene: TRBJ2-2
D gene: TRBD2
clone size: .
V gene: TRBV28

CDR3 DNA: TGTGCCATCAGTGATTTGGGGGCTCAGCCCCAGCATTTT
CDR3 protein: CAISDLGAQPQHF
J gene: TRBJ1-5
D gene: .
clone size: few
V gene: TRBV10-3

CDR3 DNA: TGTGCCAGCAGCGGTTCTAGCCAATCCTCCTACGAGCAGTACTTC
CDR3 protein: CASSGSSQSSYEQYF
J gene: TRBJ2-7
D gene: .
clone size: .
V gene: TRBV14

CDR3 DNA: TGTGCTAGTGCCAAGGACAGTTCCTACGAGCAGTACTTC
CDR3 protein: CASAKDSSYEQYF
J gene: TRBJ2-7
D gene: .
clone size: .
V gene: TRBV12-5

CDR3 DNA: TGCAGCGTTGGTCAGCGGGGGTTTTTAAATGAGCAGTTCTTC
CDR3 protein: CSVGQRGFLNEQFF
J gene: TRBJ2-1
D gene: TRBD2
clone size: .
V gene: TRBV29-1

CDR3 DNA: TGTGCCAGTAGTTTCCCGGACAGTGCTAGCACAGATACGCAGTATTTT
CDR3 protein: CASSFPDSASTDTQYF
J gene: TRBJ2-3
D gene: .
clone size: .
V gene: TRBV19

CDR3 DNA: TGTGCCTGGAGTGTAAGGCAAGCCATATCAACTAATGAAAAACTGTTTTTT
CDR3 protein: CAWSVRQAISTNEKLFF
J gene: TRBJ1-4
D gene: .
clone size: .
V gene: TRBV30

CDR3 DNA: TGTGCCAGCAGCGTTCGGGGGGGGCCAGATACGCAGTATTTT
CDR3 protein: CASSVRGGPDTQYF
J gene: TRBJ2-3
D gene: TRBD2
clone size: .
V gene: TRBV9

CDR3 DNA: TGCGCCAGCAGCTCCGGGACCCTTCTTTCCAACACTGAAGCTTTCTTT
CDR3 protein: CASSSGTLLSNTEAFF
J gene: TRBJ1-1
D gene: .
clone size: few
V gene: TRBV5-1

CDR3 DNA: TGTGCCAGCAGTGACGCGATGAGGGTAAATAACTATGGCTACACCTTC
CDR3 protein: CASSDAMRVNNYGYTF
J gene: TRBJ1-2
D gene: .
clone size: .
V gene: TRBV28

CDR3 DNA: TGTGCCAGCAGCTTATTGGGCCAACAGGGTACGACTTTCTTT
CDR3 protein: CASSLLGQQGTTFF
J gene: TRBJ1-1
D gene: .
clone size: .
V gene: TRBV7-8

CDR3 DNA: TGTGCCAGCAGCTCCGACAGGGGAGTCGTGAACACTGAAGCTTTCTTT
CDR3 protein: CASSSDRGVVNTEAFF
J gene: TRBJ1-1
D gene: TRBD1
clone size: .
V gene: TRBV6-6

CDR3 DNA: TGCGCCAGCAGCTGGACTAGCGGGGTGCCCCTCGAGCAGTACTTC
CDR3 protein: CASSWTSGVPLEQYF
J gene: TRBJ2-7
D gene: TRBD2
clone size: .
V gene: TRBV5-1